Following are 2 T cell receptor beta chains from one sample sequenced in a study of T cell repertoires in cytomegalovirus infection. Their target antigens are unknown. TCRdb re-derived calls from the reads in MiXCR, one entry per CDR3 protein. The sample holds some 560,000 distinct CDR3 sequences; 35% to 50% are singletons and the top ten take 48%. Sequenced here: cultured PBMCs, sampled from culture after CMV antigen stimulation. The receptors come from a human donor in good health (CMV status not recorded). Some clones in this sample may be carry-over from other donors' samples.

This clonotype was recorded at least ten times. The chain's CDR3 is CASSLRLETQYF. Here the CDR3 DNA reads TGTGCCAGCAGCTTAAGACTAGAGACCCAGTACTTC. The chain combines TRBV7-2 with TRBJ2-5; D unclear. CDR3 length: 12 residues. V was trimmed by 2 bases and J by 4 bases, leaving 5 bases between them. CDR1 SGHTA and CDR2 FQGNSA come from the germline V gene.

The chain employs TRBV6-1 and TRBJ2-1; perhaps TRBD2 as D (7 bases). V lost 6 bases to trimming and J lost 8 bases, with 17 bases between them. The CDR3 is 14 amino acids. In germline, CDR1 is MNHNS, CDR2 SASEGT. CDR3: CASRVLWGGDEQFF. For the CDR3, the DNA is TGTGCCAGCAGGGTACTTTGGGGGGGCGATGAGCAGTTCTTC.